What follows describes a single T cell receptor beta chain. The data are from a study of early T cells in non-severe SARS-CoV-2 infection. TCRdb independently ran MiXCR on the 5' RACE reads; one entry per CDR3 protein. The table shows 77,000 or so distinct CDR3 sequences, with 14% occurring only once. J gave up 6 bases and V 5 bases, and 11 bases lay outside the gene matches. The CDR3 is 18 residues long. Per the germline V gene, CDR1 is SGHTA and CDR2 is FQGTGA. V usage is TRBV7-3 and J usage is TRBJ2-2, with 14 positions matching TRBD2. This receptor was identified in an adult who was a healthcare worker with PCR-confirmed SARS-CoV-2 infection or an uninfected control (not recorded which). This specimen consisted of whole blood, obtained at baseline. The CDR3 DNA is TGTGCCAGCAGCGCTGCCGGGACTAGCGGGAGTCGTGCCGGGGAGCTGTTTTTT. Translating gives CASSAAGTSGSRAGELFF.